A single sample is the source of the 14 T cell receptor beta chains below, sequenced in a study of T cells after somatic rescue of genetic block. Only in-frame clones appear in the TCRdb table, and some are missing; sequencing was by immunoSEQ multiplex PCR. The sample lists 55,000 to 75,000 clones, roughly 90% seen once, with over 2.5% in the top ten. The specimen sequenced was peripheral blood mononuclear cells (PBMCs). These receptor sequences come from a man in his forties.

This chain's CDR3 is CASSPAYEQYF. As DNA, the CDR3 is TGTGCCAGCAGCCCCGCTTACGAGCAGTACTTC. This chain uses TRBV11-2 with TRBJ2-5; no definite D call. The DNA end is more similar to TRBJ2-7, so the J call may be wrong. Germline-derived CDR1 and CDR2 are SGHAT and FQNNGV. This CDR3 comprises 11 residues.

The chain links TRBV30 to TRBJ2-1; unclear D gene. Germline loops: CDR1 GTSNPN, CDR2 SVGIG (reference sequence). The CDR3 has 13 residues. The ends were cut back, 4 bases at V and 0 bases at J, with 7 bases in the middle. The CDR3 DNA sequence: TGTGCCTGGACGGAAAACTCCTACAATGAGCAGTTCTTC. Translated: CAWTENSYNEQFF.

This chain uses TRBV10-2 with TRBJ2-5; D remains unclear. The CDR3 extends over 13 amino acids. Germline CDR1 is WSHSY and CDR2 is SAAADI. The ends were cut back, 3 bases at V and 2 bases at J, with 7 bases in the middle. The CDR3 sequence is CASSEGRQETQYF. The CDR3 DNA reads TGCGCCAGCAGTGAAGGCAGACAAGAGACCCAGTACTTC.

The chain uses TRBV19 and TRBJ1-5, with TRBD1 matching over 12 bases. The CDR3 is 18 residues long. Germline trimming cut 6 bases from V and 2 bases from J; bases unmatched to any gene: 11. Germline CDR1 and CDR2: LNHDA and SQIVND (reference sequence). This CDR3 reads CASRSGQGALWGNQPQHF. The DNA for the CDR3 is TGTGCCAGTAGGTCGGGACAGGGGGCTCTCTGGGGCAATCAGCCCCAGCATTTT.

This rearrangement joins TRBV7-6 to TRBJ2-7, with TRBD2 matching over 12 bases. This CDR3 is built from 16 residues. The V gene's germline CDR1 is SGHVS and CDR2 FNYEAQ. V lost 7 bases, J lost 0 bases, and 7 bases stayed unmatched. This chain's CDR3 is CASTSGRAGGSYEQYF. The DNA for the CDR3 is TGTGCCAGCACTAGCGGGAGGGCCGGGGGCTCCTACGAGCAGTACTTC.

This clone was seen only once. The chain has TRBV19 and TRBJ2-7; D call uncertain. Germline-derived CDR1 and CDR2 are LNHDA and SQIVND (reference sequence). The CDR3 sequence is 15 residues long. V was trimmed by 4 bases and J by 2 bases, leaving 15 bases between them. This CDR3 is CASSRSLGKPYEQYF. CDR3 coding DNA: TGTGCCAGTAGTAGATCCTTAGGGAAACCCTACGAGCAGTACTTC. The full variable domain, with the rest looked up from reference TRBV19 and TRBJ2-7, is DGGITQSPKYLFRKEGQNVTLSCEQNLNHDAMYWYRQDPGQGLRLIYYSQIVNDFQKGDIAEGYSVSREKKESFPLTVTSAQKNPTAFYLCASSRSLGKPYEQYFGPGTRLTVT.

This chain uses TRBV19 with TRBJ2-3; 8 nucleotides match TRBD1. The germline gives CDR1 LNHDA, CDR2 SQIVND (reference sequence). V lost 7 bases to trimming and J lost 0 bases; unmatched junction nucleotides: 6. There are 15 residues in the CDR3. CDR3 bases: TGTGCCAGTAAACACAGGGGGATGAGCACAGATACGCAGTATTTT. Its protein is CASKHRGMSTDTQYF.

This chain uses TRBV10-3 with TRBJ1-1; D gene unclear. CDR3 length: 13 residues. CDR1 is ENHRY, CDR2 SYGVKD, per germline. V was cut by 7 bases and J by 1 base, with 10 bases left in between. The CDR3 loop is CAIKENRNTEAFF. The CDR3 DNA reads TGTGCCATCAAAGAAAATCGGAACACTGAAGCTTTCTTT.

The V and J genes are TRBV7-6 and TRBJ2-7; TRBD1 or TRBD2 may be the D gene (7 bases each). The CDR3 is 15 residues long. Looked up from germline, CDR1 is SGHVS and CDR2 is FNYEAQ. V was shortened by 5 bases and J by 4 bases, with 18 bases between the two germline ends. As DNA, the CDR3 is TGTGCCAGCAGCCCAGGGGGGGAGGGCCGGTACGAGCAGTACTTC. Translated, it gives CASSPGGEGRYEQYF.

This chain links TRBV6-5 with TRBJ1-1; 8 nucleotides match TRBD1. The trim removed 4 bases at V and 5 bases at J, leaving 9 bases unmatched. The CDR3 runs to 15 residues. Germline CDR1 MNHEY, CDR2 SVGAGI. The CDR3, as DNA: TGTGCCAGCAGTTCATATCTACAGGGGGAAACTGAAGCTTTCTTT. Translation: CASSSYLQGETEAFF.

About this clone: The same CDR3 also results from other DNA sequences found in this sample. The genes are TRBV5-4 and TRBJ2-5; no reliable D call. The CDR3 consists of 13 residues. Per germline, CDR1 SGHNT and CDR2 YYREEE (reference sequence). Trimming left V 0 bases short and J 4 bases short, with 7 bases between. The CDR3 DNA reads TGTGCCAGCAGCTTGGAATTTCGAGAGACCCAGTACTTC. Translated: CASSLEFRETQYF.

This sequence joins TRBV7-9 and TRBJ1-2, with a possible D match to TRBD1 (5 bases). The germline V gene encodes CDR1 SEHNR and CDR2 FQNEAQ (reference sequence). The CDR3 length is 13 residues. Trimming removed 5 bases from V and 7 bases from J, with 14 bases in between. CDR3 sequence (DNA): TGTGCCAGCAGCATCGGGACCCCGGGTGGCTACACCTTC. Translating gives CASSIGTPGGYTF. The variable domain in full, with the rest retrieved from reference TRBV7-9 and TRBJ1-2, is DTGVSQNPRHKITKRGQNVTFRCDPISEHNRLYWYRQTLGQGPEFLTYFQNEAQLEKSRLLSDRFSAERPKGSFSTLEIQRTEQGDSAMYLCASSIGTPGGYTFGSGTRLTVV.

The J gene is TRBJ2-3, the V gene TRBV11-3; 10 bases map to TRBD2. V lost 1 base, J lost 7 bases, and 2 bases stayed unmatched. CDR3 size: 14 residues. CDR1 is SGHNT, CDR2 YENEEA, per germline. In nucleotides, the CDR3 is TGTGCCAGCAGCTTAGGAGCGGGGGGGTATACGCAGTATTTT. Amino acid sequence: CASSLGAGGYTQYF.

The genes are TRBV5-6 and TRBJ2-3, with TRBD2 matching 8 bases. This CDR3 is built from 14 residues. Per germline, CDR1 SGHDT and CDR2 YYEEEE. V was clipped by 0 bases and J by 7 bases; unmatched bases: 4. The CDR3 DNA reads TGTGCCAGCAGCTTGGGGCGGGGGGCAAATACGCAGTATTTT. Translation: CASSLGRGANTQYF.